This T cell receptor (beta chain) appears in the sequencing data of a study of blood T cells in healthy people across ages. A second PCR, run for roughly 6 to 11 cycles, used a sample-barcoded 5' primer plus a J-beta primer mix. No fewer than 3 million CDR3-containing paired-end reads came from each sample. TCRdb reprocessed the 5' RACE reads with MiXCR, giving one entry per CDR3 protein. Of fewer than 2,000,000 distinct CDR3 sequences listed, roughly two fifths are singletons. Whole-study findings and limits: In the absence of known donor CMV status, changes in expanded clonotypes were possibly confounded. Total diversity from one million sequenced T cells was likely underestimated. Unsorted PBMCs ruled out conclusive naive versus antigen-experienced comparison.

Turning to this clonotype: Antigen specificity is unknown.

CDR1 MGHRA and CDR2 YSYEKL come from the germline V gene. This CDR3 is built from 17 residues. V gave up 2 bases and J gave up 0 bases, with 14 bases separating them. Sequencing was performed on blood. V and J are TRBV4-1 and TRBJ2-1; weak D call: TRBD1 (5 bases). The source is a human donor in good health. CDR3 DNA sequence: TGCGCCAGCAGCCAACTATTACAGGAGTTCTCCTACAATGAGCAGTTCTTC. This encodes CASSQLLQEFSYNEQFF.